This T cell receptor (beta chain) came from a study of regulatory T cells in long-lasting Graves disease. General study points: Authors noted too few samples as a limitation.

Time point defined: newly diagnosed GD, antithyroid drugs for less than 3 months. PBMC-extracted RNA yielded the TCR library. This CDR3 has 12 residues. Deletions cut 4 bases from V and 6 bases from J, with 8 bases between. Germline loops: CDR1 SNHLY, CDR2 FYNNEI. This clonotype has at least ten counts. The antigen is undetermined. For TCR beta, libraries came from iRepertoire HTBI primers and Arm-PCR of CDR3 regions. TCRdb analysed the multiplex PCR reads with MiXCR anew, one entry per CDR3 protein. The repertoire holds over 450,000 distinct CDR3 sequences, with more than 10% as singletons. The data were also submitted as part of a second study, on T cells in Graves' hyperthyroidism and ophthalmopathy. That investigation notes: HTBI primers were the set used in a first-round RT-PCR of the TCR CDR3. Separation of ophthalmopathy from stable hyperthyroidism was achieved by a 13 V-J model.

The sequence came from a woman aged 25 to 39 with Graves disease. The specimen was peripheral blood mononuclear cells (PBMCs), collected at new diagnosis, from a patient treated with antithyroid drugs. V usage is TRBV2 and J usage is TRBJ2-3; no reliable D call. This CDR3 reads CASSARRDTQYF. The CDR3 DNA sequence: TGTGCCAGCAGTGCCCGCCGGGATACGCAGTATTTT.